This T cell receptor beta chain came from a study of vaccination effects on CD4 cells after COVID-19. Across the study: PBMC were cultured at about 2 million per well with roughly 9.7 IU/ml IL-2 and 9 to 10 ug/ml peptides.

From germline, CDR1 is KGHSH and CDR2 LQKENI. This CDR3 region has 17 residues. V shed 2 bases and J shed 0 bases, with 16 bases lying between them. TCRdb's table, derived via immunoSEQ multiplex PCR, lists solely in-frame clones and lacks some. The table records 25,000 to 35,000 clones, around three quarters of them present only once. Concerning this clone: Antigen: not known.

Following culture for around 10 days, CD4+ T cells were isolated. Vaccine recipients had no previous SARS-CoV-2 infection; their nucleocapsid antibodies were negative. The authors exchanged half the medium for IL-2 medium on days 3 and 7. This receptor was obtained from a human donor who received a COVID-19 vaccine. The V gene is TRBV18, the J gene TRBJ1-2; D remains unclear. This specimen consisted of CD4+ T cells from PBMCs cultured without peptide, obtained before COVID-19 vaccination. CDR3 sequence (DNA): TGTGCCAGCTCACCAATTTCCGGCTCATCCCCTAACTATGGCTACACCTTC. Translating it yields CASSPISGSSPNYGYTF.